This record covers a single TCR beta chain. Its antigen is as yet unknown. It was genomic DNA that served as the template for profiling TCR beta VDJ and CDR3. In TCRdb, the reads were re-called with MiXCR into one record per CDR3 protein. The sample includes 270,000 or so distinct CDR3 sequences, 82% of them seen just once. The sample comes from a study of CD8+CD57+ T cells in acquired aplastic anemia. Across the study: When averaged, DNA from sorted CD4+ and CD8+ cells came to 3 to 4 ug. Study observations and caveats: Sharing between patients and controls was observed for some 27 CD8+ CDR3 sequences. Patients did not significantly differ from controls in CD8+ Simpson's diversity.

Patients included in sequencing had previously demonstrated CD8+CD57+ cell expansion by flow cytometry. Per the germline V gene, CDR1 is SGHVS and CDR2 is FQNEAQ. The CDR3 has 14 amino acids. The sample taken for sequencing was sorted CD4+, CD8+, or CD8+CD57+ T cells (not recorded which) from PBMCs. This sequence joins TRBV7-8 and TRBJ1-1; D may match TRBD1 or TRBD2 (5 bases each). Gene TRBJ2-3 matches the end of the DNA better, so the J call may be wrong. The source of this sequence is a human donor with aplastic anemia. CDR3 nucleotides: TGTGCCAGCAGCTTAGCGGGACGAGCCGCTGCGCAGTATTTT. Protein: CASSLAGRAAAQYF.